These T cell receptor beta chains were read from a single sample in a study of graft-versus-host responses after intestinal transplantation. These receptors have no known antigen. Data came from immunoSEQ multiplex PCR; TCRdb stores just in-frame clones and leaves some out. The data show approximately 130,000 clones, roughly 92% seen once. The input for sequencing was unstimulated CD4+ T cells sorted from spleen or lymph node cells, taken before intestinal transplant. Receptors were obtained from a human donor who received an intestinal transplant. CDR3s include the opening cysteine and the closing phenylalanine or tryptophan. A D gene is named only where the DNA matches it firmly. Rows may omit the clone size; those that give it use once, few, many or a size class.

CDR3: CASSFSGGASGELFF
DNA: TGTGCCAGCAGTTTTAGCGGGGGGGCCTCCGGGGAGCTGTTTTTT
D: TRBD2
size: .
length: 15
V: TRBV6-5
J: TRBJ2-2

CDR3: CASSTGGEQFF
DNA: TGCGCCAGCTCTACCGGGGGTGAGCAGTTCTTC
D: .
size: .
length: 11
V: TRBV5-1
J: TRBJ2-1

CDR3: CASTRGAPTDTQYF
DNA: TGTGCCAGCACTCGGGGGGCCCCCACAGATACGCAGTATTTT
D: .
size: .
length: 14
V: TRBV9
J: TRBJ2-3

CDR3: CASSLTNVGFQSSYNEQFF
DNA: TGTGCCAGCAGCTTAACCAACGTAGGGTTCCAAAGCTCCTACAATGAGCAGTTCTTC
D: .
size: .
length: 19
V: TRBV11-2
J: TRBJ2-1

CDR3: CASSLARGTYEQYF
DNA: TGTGCCAGCAGTTTAGCCAGGGGCACCTACGAGCAGTACTTC
D: .
size: .
length: 14
V: TRBV27
J: TRBJ2-7

CDR3: CASSFAENTEAFF
DNA: TGTGCCAGCAGCTTCGCAGAGAACACTGAAGCTTTCTTT
D: .
size: .
length: 13
V: TRBV7-9
J: TRBJ1-1

CDR3: CASSRGSAGGIYEQYF
DNA: TGTGCCAGCAGTAGGGGATCGGCGGGGGGAATATACGAGCAGTACTTC
D: TRBD2
size: .
length: 16
V: TRBV6-6
J: TRBJ2-7

CDR3: CASSFKRQGYEQYF
DNA: TGTGCCAGCAGTTTTAAGAGACAGGGCTACGAGCAGTACTTC
D: TRBD1
size: .
length: 14
V: TRBV27
J: TRBJ2-7

CDR3: CASSEGVGAAGRMNTEAFF
DNA: TGCGCCAGCAGTGAGGGAGTAGGCGCGGCAGGGAGAATGAACACTGAAGCTTTCTTT
D: .
size: .
length: 19
V: TRBV10-2
J: TRBJ1-1

CDR3: CASSLLGALTDTQYF
DNA: TGTGCCAGCAGCTTATTGGGGGCTCTGACAGATACGCAGTATTTT
D: .
size: .
length: 15
V: TRBV11-1
J: TRBJ2-3

CDR3: CASTPMGRANTGELFF
DNA: TGTGCCAGCACCCCGATGGGGCGGGCTAACACCGGGGAGCTGTTTTTT
D: .
size: .
length: 16
V: TRBV9
J: TRBJ2-2

CDR3: CASSVMNTGELFF
DNA: TGTGCCAGCAGCGTCATGAACACCGGGGAGCTGTTTTTT
D: .
size: .
length: 13
V: TRBV9
J: TRBJ2-2

CDR3: CASSLVEEQFF
DNA: TGTGCCAGCAGCTTGGTTGAAGAGCAGTTCTTC
D: .
size: .
length: 11
V: TRBV14
J: TRBJ2-1

CDR3: CASSLLDPGRTETQYF
DNA: TGTGCCAGCTCACTGCTCGACCCCGGGCGAACGGAGACCCAGTACTTC
D: .
size: .
length: 16
V: TRBV18
J: TRBJ2-5

CDR3: CASSFYPTSNQPQHF
DNA: TGTGCCAGCAGTTTCTATCCTACTAGCAATCAGCCCCAGCATTTT
D: .
size: .
length: 15
V: TRBV6-1
J: TRBJ1-5

CDR3: CASSIPGSGATIYF
DNA: TGTGCCAGTAGTATCCCCGGGTCCGGCGCCACCATATATTTT
D: .
size: .
length: 14
V: TRBV19
J: TRBJ1-3

CDR3: CASSIGTGPEGYTF
DNA: TGTGCCAGTAGTATTGGGACAGGCCCGGAGGGCTACACCTTC
D: TRBD1
size: .
length: 14
V: TRBV19
J: TRBJ1-2

CDR3: CASSPRPFTGHEQYF
DNA: TGTGCCAGCAGTCCTCGCCCATTCACAGGGCACGAGCAGTACTTC
D: .
size: .
length: 15
V: TRBV6-6
J: TRBJ2-7

CDR3: CASSYSYVAKNIQYF
DNA: TGTGCCAGCAGTTACTCCTACGTGGCCAAAAACATTCAGTACTTC
D: .
size: .
length: 15
V: TRBV6-5
J: TRBJ2-4

CDR3: CASSYARTAYEQYF
DNA: TGTGCCAGCAGTTACGCTAGGACAGCCTACGAGCAGTACTTC
D: .
size: .
length: 14
V: TRBV6-9
J: TRBJ2-7

CDR3: CASSFLEEQFF
DNA: TGTGCCAGCAGCTTTTTGGAGGAGCAGTTCTTC
D: .
size: .
length: 11
V: TRBV7-3
J: TRBJ2-1

CDR3: CASSDRRTAYQPQHF
DNA: TGTGCCAGCAGTGACAGGAGAACAGCATACCAGCCCCAGCATTTT
D: .
size: .
length: 15
V: TRBV6-1
J: TRBJ1-5

CDR3: CASSGHGKGTEAFF
DNA: TGTGCCAGTAGTGGTCACGGGAAGGGCACTGAAGCTTTCTTT
D: .
size: .
length: 14
V: TRBV19
J: TRBJ1-1

CDR3: CASSLLAGGPGELFF
DNA: TGTGCCAGCAGCTTATTGGCGGGGGGGCCCGGGGAGCTGTTTTTT
D: TRBD2
size: once
length: 15
V: TRBV7-9
J: TRBJ2-2

CDR3: CASSHNPGRFYGYTF
DNA: TGTGCCAGCAGTCACAATCCCGGGAGATTTTATGGCTACACCTTC
D: .
size: .
length: 15
V: TRBV6-6
J: TRBJ1-2

CDR3: CASTGYGANVLTF
DNA: TGTGCCAGCACAGGGTATGGGGCCAACGTCCTGACTTTC
D: .
size: .
length: 13
V: TRBV2
J: TRBJ2-6

CDR3: CASSLAGAQIAQYF
DNA: TGCGCCAGCAGCTTGGCCGGGGCCCAAATCGCCCAGTACTTC
D: .
size: .
length: 14
V: TRBV5-1
J: TRBJ2-5

CDR3: CASSNRDSLYEQYF
DNA: TGTGCCAGCAGCAACCGGGACAGTTTGTACGAGCAGTACTTC
D: TRBD1
size: .
length: 14
V: TRBV14
J: TRBJ2-7

CDR3: CASSSKSRRGQERETQYF
DNA: TGTGCCAGCAGCTCAAAATCTCGGAGGGGGCAAGAGCGAGAGACCCAGTACTTC
D: .
size: .
length: 18
V: TRBV7-9
J: TRBJ2-5

CDR3: CASGQSNTGELFF
DNA: TGTGCCAGCGGACAATCGAACACCGGGGAGCTGTTTTTT
D: .
size: .
length: 13
V: TRBV9
J: TRBJ2-2

CDR3: CASSLDSTIYEQYF
DNA: TGTGCCAGCAGCTTAGACAGCACTATCTACGAGCAGTACTTC
D: .
size: .
length: 14
V: TRBV7-9
J: TRBJ2-7

CDR3: CASRRGTATDTQYF
DNA: TGTGCCAGCAGACGGGGGACCGCCACAGATACGCAGTATTTT
D: .
size: .
length: 14
V: TRBV9
J: TRBJ2-3

CDR3: CASSLDWDRGTEAFF
DNA: TGTGCCAGCAGCTTAGATTGGGACCGGGGCACTGAAGCTTTCTTT
D: .
size: .
length: 15
V: TRBV11-2
J: TRBJ1-1

CDR3: CASSYSRGGYEQYF
DNA: TGTGCCAGCAGTTATTCGCGGGGGGGCTACGAGCAGTACTTC
D: TRBD2
size: .
length: 14
V: TRBV6-5
J: TRBJ2-7

CDR3: CSVEPLPINTGELFF
DNA: TGCAGCGTTGAGCCGCTCCCGATTAACACCGGGGAGCTGTTTTTT
D: .
size: once
length: 15
V: TRBV29-1
J: TRBJ2-2

CDR3: CASSRGTGAPPETQYF
DNA: TGCGCCAGCAGCCGGGGGACGGGGGCCCCCCCCGAGACCCAGTACTTC
D: .
size: .
length: 16
V: TRBV4-1
J: TRBJ2-5

CDR3: CASSHPSGGANEQFF
DNA: TGTGCCAGCAGCCACCCAAGCGGGGGGGCGAATGAGCAGTTCTTC
D: TRBD2
size: .
length: 15
V: TRBV4-2
J: TRBJ2-1

CDR3: CASSLIRPTNEKLFF
DNA: TGTGCCAGCAGCTTGATCCGCCCAACTAATGAAAAACTGTTTTTT
D: .
size: .
length: 15
V: TRBV5-6
J: TRBJ1-4

CDR3: CASSLVANVGVQPQHF
DNA: TGTGCCAGCAGCTTAGTTGCCAACGTTGGCGTTCAGCCCCAGCATTTT
D: .
size: .
length: 16
V: TRBV7-2
J: TRBJ1-5

CDR3: CASSPQSGVGIDEQFF
DNA: TGTGCCAGCAGCCCGCAGTCAGGAGTAGGGATCGATGAGCAGTTCTTC
D: .
size: .
length: 16
V: TRBV7-3
J: TRBJ2-1

CDR3: CASNPSPGTIYGYTF
DNA: TGCGCCAGTAACCCATCCCCCGGGACAATCTATGGCTACACCTTC
D: .
size: once
length: 15
V: TRBV10-2
J: TRBJ1-2

CDR3: CASSPDRVPEAFF
DNA: TGTGCCAGCAGCCCCGACAGGGTCCCTGAAGCTTTCTTT
D: TRBD1
size: .
length: 13
V: TRBV5-4
J: TRBJ1-1

CDR3: CASSLNPGLAGYNEQFF
DNA: TGTGCCAGCAGCCTAAACCCGGGACTAGCGGGCTACAATGAGCAGTTCTTC
D: TRBD2
size: .
length: 17
V: TRBV7-2
J: TRBJ2-1

CDR3: CASSSGVNEQFF
DNA: TGCGCCAGCAGCTCGGGCGTGAATGAGCAGTTCTTC
D: .
size: .
length: 12
V: TRBV5-1
J: TRBJ2-1

CDR3: CAISEEFEDQPQHF
DNA: TGTGCCATCAGCGAGGAGTTCGAGGATCAGCCCCAGCATTTT
D: .
size: few
length: 14
V: TRBV10-3
J: TRBJ1-5

CDR3: CASSIGRGQEDYGYTF
DNA: TGTGCCAGTAGTATAGGGAGGGGCCAGGAAGACTATGGCTACACCTTC
D: .
size: .
length: 16
V: TRBV19
J: TRBJ1-2

CDR3: CASSPALSPGRNEQFF
DNA: TGTGCCAGCAGCCCGGCTCTGTCACCCGGACGGAACGAGCAGTTCTTC
D: .
size: .
length: 16
V: TRBV7-6
J: TRBJ2-1

CDR3: CASSEWTGSSYNEQFF
DNA: TGCGCCAGCAGTGAGTGGACAGGGAGCTCCTACAATGAGCAGTTCTTC
D: TRBD1
size: .
length: 16
V: TRBV10-2
J: TRBJ2-1

CDR3: CASSLGTPRSGNTIYF
DNA: TGTGCCAGCAGCCTCGGGACCCCGCGCTCTGGAAACACCATATATTTT
D: .
size: once
length: 16
V: TRBV7-6
J: TRBJ1-3

CDR3: CASLLTRRETQYF
DNA: TGTGCCAGCCTTTTGACTCGCAGGGAGACCCAGTACTTC
D: .
size: .
length: 13
V: TRBV6-1
J: TRBJ2-5

CDR3: CASSLRGREQFF
DNA: TGTGCCAGCAGCTTAAGGGGCAGGGAGCAGTTCTTC
D: .
size: .
length: 12
V: TRBV7-3
J: TRBJ2-1

CDR3: CASIPRVNYGYTF
DNA: TGTGCCAGCATTCCCAGGGTTAACTATGGCTACACCTTC
D: .
size: .
length: 13
V: TRBV6-1
J: TRBJ1-2

CDR3: CASTTRDGAYEQYF
DNA: TGCGCCAGCACCACTCGGGACGGAGCCTACGAGCAGTACTTC
D: .
size: .
length: 14
V: TRBV10-2
J: TRBJ2-7

CDR3: CASSFWYSGANVLTF
DNA: TGTGCCAGCAGTTTTTGGTACTCTGGGGCCAACGTCCTGACTTTC
D: .
size: .
length: 15
V: TRBV27
J: TRBJ2-6

CDR3: CASSKEVWRSNTEAFF
DNA: TGTGCCAGCAGCAAAGAGGTCTGGCGAAGTAACACTGAAGCTTTCTTT
D: .
size: .
length: 16
V: TRBV9
J: TRBJ1-1

CDR3: CASSSRGGTGQQAFF
DNA: TGTGCCAGCAGTTCCCGAGGGGGAACGGGACAACAAGCTTTCTTT
D: .
size: .
length: 15
V: TRBV27
J: TRBJ1-1

CDR3: CASSLRGIQETQYF
DNA: TGTGCCAGCAGCTTGCGGGGTATCCAAGAGACCCAGTACTTC
D: .
size: .
length: 14
V: TRBV5-4
J: TRBJ2-5